Listed below are T cell receptor beta chains from one sample, sequenced in a study of shared clonotypes between healthy human individuals. The data were produced by immunoSEQ multiplex PCR, yet TCRdb's version contains in-frame clones alone and is incomplete. The table records 2,500,000 or so clones, 93% of them present only once. Sequences were obtained from naive CD4+ T cells from PBMCs. Source of these receptors: a man between 18 and 35 years old in good health. Some clones in this sample may be carry-over from other donors' samples. Each CDR3 is given with its conserved first and last residue. Not every row has a clone size; where given, it reads once, few, many or a size class.

j_call: TRBJ2-2; v_call: TRBV25-1; clone_size: -; cdr3_aa: CASSDISRVAGELFF
j_call: TRBJ2-1; v_call: TRBV19; clone_size: -; cdr3_aa: CASSPPGLRLNEQFF
j_call: TRBJ1-2; v_call: TRBV2; clone_size: -; cdr3_aa: CASRRDYGYTF
j_call: TRBJ2-5; v_call: TRBV27; clone_size: -; cdr3_aa: CASSLQYQETQYF
j_call: TRBJ2-7; v_call: TRBV4-1; clone_size: -; cdr3_aa: CASSQVRPGAIAGKAYEQYF
j_call: TRBJ2-7; v_call: TRBV6-5; clone_size: -; cdr3_aa: CASSAGLADYEQYF
j_call: TRBJ1-1; v_call: TRBV6-5; clone_size: -; cdr3_aa: CASSERQGTEAFF
j_call: TRBJ2-7; v_call: TRBV5-4; clone_size: -; cdr3_aa: CASSYRDGIRQYF
j_call: TRBJ2-7; v_call: TRBV6-5; clone_size: -; cdr3_aa: CASSYATEAYEQYF
j_call: TRBJ2-1; v_call: TRBV7-8; clone_size: once; cdr3_aa: CASSRTSGANYNEQFF
j_call: TRBJ2-1; v_call: TRBV6-5; clone_size: -; cdr3_aa: CASSDRVREQFF
j_call: TRBJ2-3; v_call: TRBV5-4; clone_size: -; cdr3_aa: CASSPSPGLAKDDTQYF
j_call: TRBJ1-4; v_call: TRBV4-1; clone_size: -; cdr3_aa: CASSHFYTNEKLFF
j_call: TRBJ2-1; v_call: TRBV27; clone_size: -; cdr3_aa: CASSLGFRTSGGPYNEQFF
j_call: TRBJ2-7; v_call: TRBV7-9; clone_size: -; cdr3_aa: CASSPWGTTYEQYF
j_call: TRBJ1-5; v_call: TRBV30; clone_size: few; cdr3_aa: CAWSLSTPSNQPQHF
j_call: TRBJ2-7; v_call: TRBV18; clone_size: -; cdr3_aa: CASSPPGTAMKQYF
j_call: TRBJ1-2; v_call: TRBV30; clone_size: -; cdr3_aa: CALPEKGGGGYTF
j_call: TRBJ2-2; v_call: TRBV29-1; clone_size: -; cdr3_aa: CSGGQVNTGELFF
j_call: TRBJ1-1; v_call: TRBV2; clone_size: few; cdr3_aa: CASSETRVSRVEAFF
j_call: TRBJ1-4; v_call: TRBV28; clone_size: -; cdr3_aa: CASSLNRGPDEKLFF
j_call: TRBJ2-1; v_call: TRBV5-1; clone_size: -; cdr3_aa: CASSLSVPNNEQFF
j_call: TRBJ2-3; v_call: TRBV18; clone_size: once; cdr3_aa: CASSLTSGRADGDTQYF
j_call: TRBJ1-1; v_call: TRBV7-2; clone_size: few; cdr3_aa: CASSSTGNTEAFF
j_call: TRBJ2-5; v_call: TRBV6-5; clone_size: -; cdr3_aa: CASSYAEGGQETQYF
j_call: TRBJ1-2; v_call: TRBV19; clone_size: -; cdr3_aa: CASRLRGAGRFIDYGYTF
j_call: TRBJ1-2; v_call: TRBV6-5; clone_size: once; cdr3_aa: CASRDTFYGYTF
j_call: TRBJ2-7; v_call: TRBV10-3; clone_size: once; cdr3_aa: CAISEGPGKDYEQYF
j_call: TRBJ2-5; v_call: TRBV7-8; clone_size: -; cdr3_aa: CASRPELAGEETQYF
j_call: TRBJ1-6; v_call: TRBV27; clone_size: -; cdr3_aa: CASSLSQGESPLHF
j_call: TRBJ2-2; v_call: TRBV7-8; clone_size: -; cdr3_aa: CASSPRLALAGAPGELFF
j_call: TRBJ2-3; v_call: TRBV2; clone_size: -; cdr3_aa: CASSGASGGQATQYF
j_call: TRBJ1-5; v_call: TRBV7-2; clone_size: -; cdr3_aa: CASSTVSNQPQHF
j_call: TRBJ2-6; v_call: TRBV19; clone_size: -; cdr3_aa: CASSGSGANVLTF
j_call: TRBJ2-7; v_call: TRBV6-1; clone_size: -; cdr3_aa: CASSGAGHYEQYF
j_call: TRBJ2-2; v_call: TRBV7-3; clone_size: -; cdr3_aa: CASSPSGSPGELFF
j_call: TRBJ2-1; v_call: TRBV11-3; clone_size: -; cdr3_aa: CASSLGTGGYNEQFF
j_call: TRBJ2-3; v_call: TRBV9; clone_size: -; cdr3_aa: CASSVRTDTQYF
j_call: TRBJ2-1; v_call: TRBV5-1; clone_size: -; cdr3_aa: CASKGLAGEGSSYNEQFF
j_call: TRBJ1-2; v_call: TRBV30; clone_size: -; cdr3_aa: CAWSEGPPQGAYTF
j_call: TRBJ2-5; v_call: TRBV18; clone_size: -; cdr3_aa: CASSPLISQETQYF
j_call: TRBJ2-5; v_call: TRBV6-5; clone_size: -; cdr3_aa: CASSMTAKETQYF
j_call: TRBJ2-7; v_call: TRBV25-1; clone_size: -; cdr3_aa: CASSGYYEQYF
j_call: TRBJ1-2; v_call: TRBV5-5; clone_size: -; cdr3_aa: CASSPTGQNTYYGYTF
j_call: TRBJ1-2; v_call: TRBV10-3; clone_size: -; cdr3_aa: CAISESREVYGYTF
j_call: TRBJ1-5; v_call: TRBV5-8; clone_size: -; cdr3_aa: CASSLAGSLGQPQHF
j_call: TRBJ2-1; v_call: TRBV7-2; clone_size: -; cdr3_aa: CASSSDRGDYNEQFF